The 27 T cell receptor beta chains in this list originate from one sample, sequenced in a study of blood T cell repertoires in COVID-19. Measured with immunoSEQ multiplex PCR; TCRdb has only the in-frame clones, and not every one. The sample has some 300,000 clones, 90% seen once; the top ten hold about 4%. The specimen sequenced was PBMCs or T cells enriched from blood (not recorded which). These receptor sequences come from a woman aged 25 to 39 who had been exposed to COVID-19.

V and J are TRBV5-5 and TRBJ2-1; TRBD2 might be the D (5 bases). CDR1 is SGHKS, CDR2 YYEKEE, per germline (reference sequence). The CDR3 spans 15 residues. Between the trimmed V and J ends, which lost 4 bases and 2 bases, there was a span of 13 bases. CDR3 sequence (DNA): TGTGCCAGCAGCCCATCTAGCTCCGCCTACAATGAGCAGTTCTTC. Its translation is CASSPSSSAYNEQFF.

As regards this clone: Within the sample, other DNA sequences also encode this same CDR3. V gene TRBV5-1 combines with J gene TRBJ1-1; 7 bases are shared with TRBD1. J lost 1 base, V lost 0 bases, and 3 bases had no gene match. Germline CDR1 is SGHRS and CDR2 is YFSETQ. The CDR3 contains 15 residues. CDR3 bases: TGCGCCAGCAGCTTGGTGGCAGGGGGGAACACTGAAGCTTTCTTT. This sequence encodes CASSLVAGGNTEAFF.

This chain uses TRBV2 with TRBJ1-4, with D perhaps matching TRBD1 (6 bases). Deletions cut 7 bases from V and 7 bases from J, with 28 bases between. Germline assignment: CDR1 SNHLY and CDR2 FYNNEI. The CDR3 runs 18 residues. The CDR3 DNA reads TGTGCCAGCAACGGACAGCTTTACTTCGACGAGTTTGGTGAAAAACTGTTTTTT. Its translation is CASNGQLYFDEFGEKLFF.

V usage is TRBV11-3 and J usage is TRBJ2-3; tentative D call: TRBD2 (6 bases). V lost 5 bases, J lost 3 bases, and 12 bases lay in between. CDR1 and CDR2 from the germline V gene are SGHNT and YENEEA. There are 14 residues in the CDR3. CDR3 in amino acids: CASSDSRGTDTQYF. For the CDR3, the DNA is TGTGCCAGCAGCGACTCCCGGGGGACAGATACGCAGTATTTT.

This chain connects TRBV7-9 to TRBJ1-5, with D possibly being TRBD1 (5 bases). Germline V gene sequence: CDR1 SEHNR, CDR2 FQNEAQ (reference sequence). The CDR3 spans 14 residues. V was trimmed by 5 bases and J by 0 bases, leaving 8 bases between them. CDR3 nucleotide sequence: TGTGCCAGCAGCGACAGCTATAGCAATCAGCCCCAGCATTTT. It yields the protein CASSDSYSNQPQHF. Variable domain in full (rest from reference TRBV7-9 and TRBJ1-5): DTGVSQNPRHKITKRGQNVTFRCDPISEHNRLYWYRQTLGQGPEFLTYFQNEAQLEKSRLLSDRFSAERPKGSFSTLEIQRTEQGDSAMYLCASSDSYSNQPQHFGDGTRLSIL.

The genes are TRBV9 and TRBJ2-5; 14 bases line up with TRBD2. The CDR3 has 16 residues. Germline-derived CDR1 and CDR2 are SGDLS and YYNGEE. J gave up 1 base and V 4 bases, and 3 bases lay outside the gene matches. In nucleotides, the CDR3 is TGTGCCAGCAGCCGGACTAGCGGGGGGCCCCAAGAGACCCAGTACTTC. Translating gives CASSRTSGGPQETQYF. The full variable domain, rest sourced from reference TRBV9 and TRBJ2-5, is DSGVTQTPKHLITATGQRVTLRCSPRSGDLSVYWYQQSLDQGLQFLIQYYNGEERAKGNILERFSAQQFPDLHSELNLSSLELGDSALYFCASSRTSGGPQETQYFGPGTRLLVL.

This chain connects TRBV7-6 to TRBJ2-5; no clear D gene. V lost 4 bases, J lost 2 bases, and 23 bases lay in between. CDR1 SGHVS and CDR2 FNYEAQ come from the germline V gene. The CDR3 totals 18 residues. The CDR3 DNA is TGTGCCAGCAGCTGGGTGGTGGGTCGTACAGCTGATCAAGAGACCCAGTACTTC. It translates to CASSWVVGRTADQETQYF.

This chain connects TRBV6-5 to TRBJ2-2; D is ambiguous. Germline loops: CDR1 MNHEY, CDR2 SVGAGI. V gave up 2 bases and J gave up 0 bases, with 7 bases separating them. The CDR3 spans 15 residues. The CDR3 DNA is TGTGCCAGCAGTTACGAGCGTACGAACACCGGGGAGCTGTTTTTT. It translates to CASSYERTNTGELFF.

The chain links TRBV5-4 to TRBJ1-1, with unresolved D. The germline gives CDR1 SGHNT, CDR2 YYREEE (reference sequence). There are 11 residues in the CDR3. Trimming stripped 0 bases from V and 8 bases from J, with 5 bases between. CDR3 protein: CASSLVGEAFF. The CDR3 DNA is TGTGCCAGCAGCTTGGTCGGGGAAGCTTTCTTT.

This clone was seen a single time. CDR3 protein: CASSLAWGLGNTEAFF. The DNA of the CDR3 is TGTGCCAGCAGCTTAGCCTGGGGGCTGGGGAACACTGAAGCTTTCTTT. The V gene is TRBV7-2, the J gene TRBJ1-1, with D perhaps TRBD1 (6 bases). Between the trimmed V and J ends, which lost 0 bases and 1 base, there was a span of 12 bases. In germline, CDR1 is SGHTA, CDR2 FQGNSA. The CDR3 is 16 amino acids.

This clone is termed medium-sized (0.01 to 0.1%). The V and J genes are TRBV19 and TRBJ1-1, with unresolved D. V was shortened by 6 bases and J by 3 bases, with 14 bases between the two germline ends. This CDR3 is 14 amino acids long. Germline-derived CDR1 and CDR2 are LNHDA and SQIVND (reference sequence). The CDR3 loop reads CASRRLNGDTEAFF. CDR3 nucleotides: TGTGCCAGTAGAAGGCTTAACGGAGACACTGAAGCTTTCTTT. Using reference TRBV19 and TRBJ1-1 for the parts outside the CDR3, the full variable domain is DGGITQSPKYLFRKEGQNVTLSCEQNLNHDAMYWYRQDPGQGLRLIYYSQIVNDFQKGDIAEGYSVSREKKESFPLTVTSAQKNPTAFYLCASRRLNGDTEAFFGQGTRLTVV.

The chain is built from TRBV6-4 and TRBJ1-6; D may be TRBD1 (5 bases). The CDR3 covers 14 residues. Trimming pared 5 bases from V and 5 bases from J, leaving 10 bases between. Looked up from germline, CDR1 is MRHNA and CDR2 is SNTAGT. The CDR3 sequence is CASSQGYDNSPLHF. Written as DNA, the CDR3 is TGTGCCAGCAGTCAGGGTTACGATAATTCACCCCTCCACTTT.

The chain uses TRBV5-1 and TRBJ2-5; D is possibly TRBD1 (5 bases). From germline, CDR1 is SGHRS and CDR2 YFSETQ. The CDR3 totals 14 residues. V was cut by 4 bases and J by 2 bases, with 12 bases left in between. CDR3 DNA: TGCGCCAGCAGCGAGACAGCCCCACAAGAGACCCAGTACTTC. Protein sequence: CASSETAPQETQYF.

The chain is built from TRBV7-8 and TRBJ1-1; no definite D call. CDR3 length: 14 amino acids. V gave up 1 base and J gave up 4 bases, with 10 bases separating them. Germline V CDR1 and CDR2: SGHVS, FQNEAQ. DNA for the CDR3: TGTGCCAGCAGCTTAGTGGGTGAGGTCACTGAAGCTTTCTTT. This codes for CASSLVGEVTEAFF.

The rearrangement links TRBV29-1 to TRBJ1-4, with D hard to call. V lost 2 bases, J lost 8 bases, and 9 bases lay in between. The CDR3 spans 12 residues. The germline gives CDR1 SQVTM, CDR2 ANQGSEA. CDR3 in DNA: TGCAGCGTTGAAAGACCGGGGGAAAAACTGTTTTTT. Protein product: CSVERPGEKLFF.

The rearrangement uses TRBV27 and TRBJ2-1; 7 bases match TRBD2. The CDR3 runs to 14 residues. The J segment lost 7 bases and the V segment lost 6 bases, leaving 9 bases of the junction unmatched. Germline loops: CDR1 MNHEY, CDR2 SMNVEV (reference sequence). CDR3 DNA: TGTGCCAGCAGGGGGGGGAGGGGAGCTAATGAGCAGTTCTTC. It is translated as CASRGGRGANEQFF.

V is TRBV5-1 and J is TRBJ2-3; TRBD1 aligns across 8 bases. Germline CDR1 and CDR2: SGHRS and YFSETQ. V was clipped by 0 bases and J by 8 bases; unmatched bases: 5. The CDR3 runs 14 residues. CDR3 sequence (DNA): TGCGCCAGCAGCTTGGCTTCAGGGGGCCGTACGCAGTATTTT. As protein: CASSLASGGRTQYF.

The rearrangement joins TRBV6-5 to TRBJ2-1; 7 bases match TRBD2. The CDR3 has 14 amino acids. Germline CDR1 reads MNHEY; CDR2 reads SVGAGI. Trimming took 4 bases from V and 7 from J; bases not matched to a gene: 7. CDR3 residues: CASSSGGGSNEQFF. CDR3 nucleotide sequence: TGTGCCAGCAGTTCGGGGGGAGGGTCAAATGAGCAGTTCTTC.

This chain links TRBV7-9 with TRBJ1-2, with D possibly TRBD1 on 5 matching bases. Trimming shortened V by 3 bases and J by 3 bases, and 11 bases separated the two germline ends. Looked up from germline, CDR1 is SEHNR and CDR2 is FQNEAQ (reference sequence). The CDR3 sequence is 14 residues long. The CDR3 DNA reads as TGTGCCAGCAGCTTTTCCGCGGGGGACTATGGCTACACCTTC. Its translation is CASSFSAGDYGYTF.

The rearrangement joins TRBV2 to TRBJ1-3; unclear D gene. Germline V gives CDR1 SNHLY, CDR2 FYNNEI. Between the trimmed V and J ends, which lost 8 bases and 2 bases, there was a span of 7 bases. The CDR3 is made up of 12 amino acids. CDR3 loop: CASGRAGNTIYF. The CDR3 nucleotides are TGTGCCAGCGGGAGGGCTGGAAACACCATATATTTT. The full variable domain, completed using reference TRBV2 and TRBJ1-3, is EPEVTQTPSHQVTQMGQEVILRCVPISNHLYFYWYRQILGQKVEFLVSFYNNEISEKSEIFDDQFSVERPDGSNFTLKIRSTKLEDSAMYFCASGRAGNTIYFGEGSWLTVV.

This chain joins TRBV27 and TRBJ2-2; TRBD2 agrees at 8 bases. The CDR3 totals 14 residues. CDR1 MNHEY and CDR2 SMNVEV come from the germline V gene (reference sequence). J was trimmed by 5 bases and V by 6 bases; bases with no gene match: 5. CDR3 amino acids: CASSRGGRTGELFF. CDR3 nucleotides: TGTGCCAGCAGCCGGGGGGGCCGTACCGGGGAGCTGTTTTTT.

This sequence joins TRBV9 and TRBJ1-6; TRBD1 is a possible D gene (5 bases). Trimming pared 1 base from V and 7 bases from J, leaving 9 bases between. This CDR3 spans 14 amino acids. Germline V gene data show CDR1 as SGDLS and CDR2 as YYNGEE. CDR3 DNA: TGTGCCAGCAGCGTATCCCGGGGGAATTCACCCCTCCACTTT. Residues: CASSVSRGNSPLHF.

The rearrangement joins TRBV5-8 to TRBJ1-4; TRBD1 aligns across 8 bases. The CDR3 has 17 residues. CDR1 SGHTS and CDR2 YDEGEE come from the germline V gene. V shed 0 bases, J shed 3 bases, and the junction held 7 bases outside the gene matches. The CDR3 protein is CASSLGTGMGSNEKLFF. The CDR3 DNA reads TGTGCCAGCAGCTTGGGGACAGGGATGGGGTCTAATGAAAAACTGTTTTTT.

The chain couples TRBV20-1 to TRBJ2-3, with D possibly matching TRBD2 (5 bases). The CDR3 consists of 14 residues. Germline V lookup: CDR1 DFQATT, CDR2 SNEGSKA (reference sequence). V was shortened by 3 bases and J by 4 bases, with 14 bases between the two germline ends. In DNA, the CDR3 is TGCAGTGCTAGTCGCCCGGGGAACCCAGATACGCAGTATTTT. This codes for CSASRPGNPDTQYF.

The V and J genes are TRBV11-2 and TRBJ2-2; D call uncertain. CDR1 and CDR2 (germline): SGHAT, FQNNGV. Between the trimmed V and J ends, which lost 5 bases and 1 base, there was a span of 2 bases. The CDR3 loop spans 12 amino acids. CDR3 DNA: TGTGCCAGCAGCCAGAACACCGGGGAGCTGTTTTTT. This codes for CASSQNTGELFF.

The chain combines TRBV29-1 with TRBJ2-7; 11 nucleotides line up with TRBD1. The V segment lost 7 bases and the J segment 3 bases; nucleotides outside the gene matches: 5. Germline V lookup: CDR1 SQVTM, CDR2 ANQGSEA. The CDR3 is 13 amino acids. The CDR3 bases are TGCAGCGCCGGACAGGGGGCGGTCTACGAGCAGTACTTC. Amino acid sequence: CSAGQGAVYEQYF.

This chain connects TRBV5-1 to TRBJ2-3, with TRBD1 identical over 7 bases. CDR3 size: 13 residues. Germline CDR1 reads SGHRS; CDR2 reads YFSETQ. V shed 3 bases, J shed 5 bases, and the junction held 3 bases outside the gene matches. Written as DNA, the CDR3 is TGCGCCAGCAGCTACAGGGGAGAAGATACGCAGTATTTT. This translates into CASSYRGEDTQYF.